The 29 T cell receptor beta chains listed next were all sequenced from one sample in a study of cytomegalovirus exposure and HLA in healthy donors. PCR primers comprised 60 Vbeta and 13 Jbeta primers. Here immunoSEQ multiplex PCR was the method, and the copy in TCRdb shows in-frame clones only, minus some. The sample lists about 130,000 clones; approximately 78% were seen once. The sample was PBMCs. Source of these receptors: a woman aged 40-49 years in good health and CMV-seropositive.

The genes are TRBV11-3 and TRBJ2-5; TRBD1 matches 9 bases. V was pared by 3 bases and J by 5 bases, with 7 bases of the junction left unmatched. The V gene's germline CDR1 is SGHNT and CDR2 YENEEA. This CDR3 is 15 amino acids long. DNA of the CDR3: TGTGCCAGCAGCTTTGGGACAGGGCCATACGAGACCCAGTACTTC. As protein: CASSFGTGPYETQYF.

The chain is built from TRBV10-3 and TRBJ1-4, with 11 nucleotides matching TRBD1. The CDR3 loop spans 17 amino acids. Germline CDR1 reads ENHRY; CDR2 reads SYGVKD. The V segment lost 3 bases and the J segment 7 bases; nucleotides outside the gene matches: 10. The CDR3: CAISEPRTGGGGEKLFF. Here the CDR3 DNA reads TGTGCCATCAGTGAACCCCGGACAGGGGGCGGGGGTGAAAAACTGTTTTTT.

There are a few counts of this clone. The chain recombines TRBV27 with TRBJ1-4; D is perhaps TRBD1 (6 bases). This CDR3 is 16 amino acids long. Germline V lookup: CDR1 MNHEY, CDR2 SMNVEV (reference sequence). The V end was cut by 2 bases, the J end by 6 bases, with 16 bases between. The CDR3 protein is CASSLGPGARDEKLFF. In nucleotides, the CDR3 is TGTGCCAGCAGTTTAGGCCCAGGGGCGCGTGATGAAAAACTGTTTTTT.

The rearrangement joins TRBV7-8 to TRBJ2-7, with a weak D call TRBD1 (6 bases). Trimming took 1 base from V and 3 from J, leaving 13 bases between them. In germline, CDR1 is SGHVS, CDR2 FQNEAQ. The CDR3 runs to 15 residues. CDR3 sequence reads: CASSLDPEQGYEQYF. CDR3 nucleotides: TGTGCCAGCAGCTTAGATCCGGAACAGGGCTACGAGCAGTACTTC. The entire variable domain, with the rest obtained from reference TRBV7-8 and TRBJ2-7, is as follows: GAGVSQSPRYKVAKRGQDVALRCDPISGHVSLFWYQQALGQGPEFLTYFQNEAQLDKSGLPSDRFFAERPEGSVSTLKIQRTQQEDSAVYLCASSLDPEQGYEQYFGPGTRLTVT.

This clone has just a few counts. The rearrangement joins TRBV5-4 to TRBJ1-1, with a tentative D call TRBD1 (5 bases). V lost 0 bases, J lost 0 bases, and 9 bases lay in between. This CDR3 is built from 15 residues. Germline values: CDR1 SGHNT, CDR2 YYREEE (reference sequence). The CDR3 sequence is CASSLAGRVNTEAFF. The CDR3 coding sequence is TGTGCCAGCAGCTTGGCGGGCAGGGTGAACACTGAAGCTTTCTTT.

The chain recombines TRBV7-9 with TRBJ1-5, with a possible D match to TRBD1 (6 bases). Germline V gene data show CDR1 as SEHNR and CDR2 as FQNEAQ (reference sequence). There are 14 residues in the CDR3. Trimming cost V 3 bases and J 5 bases, with 11 bases left between them. DNA for the CDR3: TGTGCCAGCAGCTTTAGTGAGGGGGATCAGCCCCAGCATTTT. This codes for CASSFSEGDQPQHF.

This chain joins TRBV6-5 and TRBJ2-7; D is perhaps TRBD1 (5 bases). V lost 0 bases to trimming and J lost 3 bases, with 6 bases between them. The germline gives CDR1 MNHEY, CDR2 SVGAGI. The CDR3 has 13 residues. The CDR3 DNA sequence: TGTGCCAGCAGTTACTCGGACAACTACGAGCAGTACTTC. This encodes CASSYSDNYEQYF.

The CDR3 region has the DNA TGCAGCGTTGTCAGTGGCAGGGGGCAGAAATCGACCGGGGAGCTGTTTTTT. Encoded protein: CSVVSGRGQKSTGELFF. The chain employs TRBV29-1 and TRBJ2-2; 8 bases are a match to TRBD1. The CDR3 is 17 amino acids. After removal of 4 bases from V and 5 bases from J, the junction contained 15 bases not matched to a gene. The germline V gene has CDR1 SQVTM and CDR2 ANQGSEA.

The chain has TRBV7-8 and TRBJ1-1, with D possibly being TRBD1 (6 bases). V lost 6 bases and J 0 bases, leaving 23 bases between the germline ends. The CDR3 contains 18 residues. The germline CDR1 and CDR2 sequences are SGHVS and FQNEAQ. In DNA form, the CDR3 reads TGTGCCAGCAGACGAGGTCGCTTCAGGGGCCCCATGAACACTGAAGCTTTCTTT. Translating it yields CASRRGRFRGPMNTEAFF.

The rearrangement links TRBV18 to TRBJ2-7, with TRBD1 matching over 7 bases. In germline, CDR1 is KGHSH, CDR2 LQKENI. With V trimmed by 5 bases and J by 0 bases, 4 bases remained unmatched. The CDR3 is 14 residues long. The CDR3 sequence: CASSSGQFSYEQYF. The CDR3 coding sequence is TGTGCCAGCTCATCGGGACAGTTCTCCTACGAGCAGTACTTC. Supplemented by reference TRBV18 and TRBJ2-7, the full variable domain reads NAGVMQNPRHLVRRRGQEARLRCSPMKGHSHVYWYRQLPEEGLKFMVYLQKENIIDESGMPKERFSAEFPKEGPSILRIQQVVRGDSAAYFCASSSGQFSYEQYFGPGTRLTVT.

The genes are TRBV19 and TRBJ2-2; TRBD2 might be the D (6 bases). CDR1 and CDR2 (germline): LNHDA, SQIVND (reference sequence). The CDR3 runs 13 residues. V was clipped by 7 bases and J by 5 bases, with 11 bases between them. The CDR3 sequence is CASNSRGTGELFF. The CDR3 DNA is TGTGCCAGTAACTCACGGGGGACCGGGGAGCTGTTTTTT.

This rearrangement joins TRBV18 to TRBJ2-3; 12 bases agree with TRBD1. Trimming removed 6 bases from V and 4 bases from J; junction bases left unmatched: 5. Germline lookup yields CDR1 KGHSH and CDR2 LQKENI. There are 15 residues in the CDR3. The CDR3 nucleotides are TGTGCCAGCTCCCGGGACAGGGGGCGCGCAGATACGCAGTATTTT. Protein sequence: CASSRDRGRADTQYF.

The chain couples TRBV5-1 to TRBJ1-3; 9 nucleotides match TRBD1. The CDR3 is 15 residues long. Germline CDR1 and CDR2: SGHRS and YFSETQ. Trimming took 4 bases from V and 2 from J; bases not matched to a gene: 4. The CDR3 nucleotides are TGCGCCAGCAGCCCAGGGACAGGGACTGGAAACACCATATATTTT. It encodes CASSPGTGTGNTIYF.

This sequence joins TRBV19 and TRBJ2-6; 8 nucleotides agree with TRBD1. Germline V gene sequence: CDR1 LNHDA, CDR2 SQIVND (reference sequence). V trimming: 6 bases; J trimming: 0 bases; junction bases outside the gene matches: 10. This CDR3 is built from 18 residues. The CDR3 nucleotides read TGTGCCAGTAGCAGACAGGGGCCCGCTTACTCTGGGGCCAACGTCCTGACTTTC. Its translation is CASSRQGPAYSGANVLTF. The variable domain in full, completed from reference TRBV19 and TRBJ2-6, reads DGGITQSPKYLFRKEGQNVTLSCEQNLNHDAMYWYRQDPGQGLRLIYYSQIVNDFQKGDIAEGYSVSREKKESFPLTVTSAQKNPTAFYLCASSRQGPAYSGANVLTFGAGSRLTVL.

The chain uses TRBV18 and TRBJ2-5; D call uncertain. The J call may be faulty, since TRBJ2-7 better matches the DNA end. The CDR3 is 15 residues long. Germline values: CDR1 KGHSH, CDR2 LQKENI. The CDR3 DNA reads as TGTGCCAGCTCACCACCGTCGCGACCGAACTACGAGCAGTACTTC. This codes for CASSPPSRPNYEQYF.

The gene calls are TRBV5-6 and TRBJ2-3; weak D call: TRBD2 (6 bases). Trimming stripped 0 bases from V and 0 bases from J, with 8 bases between. Germline CDR1 reads SGHDT; CDR2 reads YYEEEE. The CDR3 is 15 amino acids. CDR3 coding DNA: TGTGCCAGCAGCTTGGGGGCGGGGAGCACAGATACGCAGTATTTT. Translated: CASSLGAGSTDTQYF.

The chain is built from TRBV9 and TRBJ2-1; 8 positions match TRBD2. V dropped 4 bases and J dropped 8; count of bases not matched to a gene: 11. This CDR3 contains 15 residues. CDR1 and CDR2 (germline): SGDLS, YYNGEE. This CDR3 reads CASSPSQREPHEQFF. The CDR3, as DNA: TGTGCCAGCAGCCCCTCTCAGCGGGAGCCCCATGAGCAGTTCTTC. Full variable domain (outside the CDR3, taken from reference TRBV9 and TRBJ2-1): DSGVTQTPKHLITATGQRVTLRCSPRSGDLSVYWYQQSLDQGLQFLIQYYNGEERAKGNILERFSAQQFPDLHSELNLSSLELGDSALYFCASSPSQREPHEQFFGPGTRLTVL.

The rearrangement uses TRBV29-1 and TRBJ2-2; 11 bases line up with TRBD2. V was clipped by 0 bases and J by 4 bases; unmatched bases: 10. This CDR3 region has 18 residues. Germline V lookup: CDR1 SQVTM, CDR2 ANQGSEA. This CDR3 reads CSVEDPQLAGVSTGELFF. The CDR3 DNA reads TGCAGCGTTGAAGACCCCCAACTAGCGGGAGTAAGCACCGGGGAGCTGTTTTTT.

J is TRBJ1-1 and V is TRBV5-1, with 9 bases aligning to TRBD1. In germline, CDR1 is SGHRS, CDR2 YFSETQ. The CDR3 extends over 14 amino acids. The V gene end was trimmed by 4 bases and the J gene end by 2 bases; junction bases not matched to a gene: 3. The CDR3 DNA follows: TGCGCCAGCAGCCCGACAGGGGGAAACACTGAAGCTTTCTTT. This codes for CASSPTGGNTEAFF. The full variable domain, rest sourced from reference TRBV5-1 and TRBJ1-1, is KAGVTQTPRYLIKTRGQQVTLSCSPISGHRSVSWYQQTPGQGLQFLFEYFSETQRNKGNFPGRFSGRQFSNSRSEMNVSTLELGDSALYLCASSPTGGNTEAFFGQGTRLTVV.

V is TRBV6-5 and J is TRBJ1-1, with TRBD1 identical over 7 bases. V trimming: 7 bases; J trimming: 6 bases; junction bases outside the gene matches: 8. Germline assignment: CDR1 MNHEY and CDR2 SVGAGI. This CDR3 is 13 amino acids long. The CDR3 DNA is TGTGCCAGCATGGGGACAGATTTCTCTGAAGCTTTCTTT. Protein: CASMGTDFSEAFF.

V gene TRBV6-5 combines with J gene TRBJ2-1, with 8 positions matching TRBD2. The CDR3 consists of 16 residues. Germline CDR1 is MNHEY and CDR2 is SVGAGI. The J segment lost 8 bases and the V segment lost 4 bases, leaving 13 bases of the junction unmatched. The CDR3 here is CASSFTGTRGYDEQFF. CDR3 nucleotides: TGTGCCAGCAGTTTTACCGGGACTAGAGGGTACGATGAGCAGTTCTTC.

This clone was recorded once. The rearrangement joins TRBV28 to TRBJ1-4; 9 positions agree with TRBD1. The germline V gene encodes CDR1 MDHEN and CDR2 SYDVKM. The CDR3 has 14 amino acids. Trimming took 7 bases from V and 8 from J; bases not matched to a gene: 8. CDR3 in amino acids: CASIPGTGREKLFF. DNA of the CDR3: TGTGCCAGCATACCCGGGACAGGGCGAGAAAAACTGTTTTTT.

V gene TRBV21-1 combines with J gene TRBJ1-1. TRBV21-1 is deemed a pseudogene. This CDR3 is built from 18 residues. The CDR3 nucleotides are TGTGCCAGCCGGGGGTCCGGGGCAGGGATCCCGGGGGACACTGAAGCTTTCTTT. It is translated as CASRGSGAGIPGDTEAFF.

In DNA form, the CDR3 reads TGTGCCAGCACCAAGAAGGCACTAGCGGGAGGTGTGGGCGATGAGCAGTTCTTC. This sequence encodes CASTKKALAGGVGDEQFF. The genes are TRBV7-8 and TRBJ2-1; 12 nucleotides match TRBD2. Germline loops: CDR1 SGHVS, CDR2 FQNEAQ. Trimming took 7 bases from V and 8 from J; bases not matched to a gene: 18. This CDR3 spans 18 amino acids. Full variable domain (remainder filled in from reference TRBV7-8 and TRBJ2-1): GAGVSQSPRYKVAKRGQDVALRCDPISGHVSLFWYQQALGQGPEFLTYFQNEAQLDKSGLPSDRFFAERPEGSVSTLKIQRTQQEDSAVYLCASTKKALAGGVGDEQFFGPGTRLTVL.

This clone was detected only once. The rearrangement links TRBV6-5 to TRBJ2-7; 10 nucleotides line up with TRBD1. V shed 6 bases, J shed 3 bases, and the junction held 5 bases outside the gene matches. The CDR3 sequence is 14 residues long. CDR1 and CDR2 from the germline V gene are MNHEY and SVGAGI. CDR3 in DNA: TGTGCCAGCAGGGAGACAGGGGGCCGCTACGAGCAGTACTTC. Translating it yields CASRETGGRYEQYF.

The chain uses TRBV7-3 and TRBJ1-1; 10 bases fit TRBD1. The germline CDR1 and CDR2 sequences are SGHTA and FQGTGA. The length of the CDR3 is 14 residues. V shed 5 bases and J 7 bases; nucleotides not matched to a gene: 7. CDR3 in amino acids: CASSTGTGALEAFF. CDR3 nucleotide sequence: TGTGCCAGCAGCACCGGGACAGGGGCTCTTGAAGCTTTCTTT.

The CDR3 DNA sequence: TGTGCCAGCAGCGTTCTAACAGGGGGGACTGAAGCTTTCTTT. It encodes CASSVLTGGTEAFF. The rearrangement uses TRBV9 and TRBJ1-1, with 8 bases lining up with TRBD1. Germline CDR1 and CDR2: SGDLS and YYNGEE. The CDR3 length is 14 residues. Trimming cost V 2 bases and J 5 bases; bases outside gene matches: 5.

The chain uses TRBV20-1 and TRBJ2-1, with a possible D match to TRBD2 (5 bases). Germline assignment: CDR1 DFQATT and CDR2 SNEGSKA (reference sequence). CDR3 length equals 10 residues. Deletions cut 4 bases from V and 12 bases from J, with 10 bases between. DNA of the CDR3: TGCAGTGCTACCTCCCGGGGGCAGTTCTTC. This translates into CSATSRGQFF.

Concerning this clone itself: At one boundary the junction diverges from the germline segment, which might be a read error. The chain is built from TRBV19 and TRBJ2-1; 10 bases agree with TRBD1. The CDR3 has 13 residues. Per germline, CDR1 LNHDA and CDR2 SQIVND (reference sequence). In DNA form, the CDR3 reads TGTGCCAGTAGTATTGGTTCCGGGACAGGGGAGGTCTTC. It yields the protein CASSIGSGTGEVF.